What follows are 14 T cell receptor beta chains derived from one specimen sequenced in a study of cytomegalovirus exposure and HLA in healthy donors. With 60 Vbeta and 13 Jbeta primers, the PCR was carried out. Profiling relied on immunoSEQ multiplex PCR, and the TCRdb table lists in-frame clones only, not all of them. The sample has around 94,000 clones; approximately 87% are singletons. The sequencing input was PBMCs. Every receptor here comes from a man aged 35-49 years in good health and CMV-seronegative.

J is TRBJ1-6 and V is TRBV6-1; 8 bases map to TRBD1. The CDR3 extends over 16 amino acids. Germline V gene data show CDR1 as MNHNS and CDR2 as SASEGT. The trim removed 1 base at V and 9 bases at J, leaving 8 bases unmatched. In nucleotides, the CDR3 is TGTGCCAGCAGTGAAGTTAGGACAGGGTGGGGTTCACCCCTCCACTTT. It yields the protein CASSEVRTGWGSPLHF.

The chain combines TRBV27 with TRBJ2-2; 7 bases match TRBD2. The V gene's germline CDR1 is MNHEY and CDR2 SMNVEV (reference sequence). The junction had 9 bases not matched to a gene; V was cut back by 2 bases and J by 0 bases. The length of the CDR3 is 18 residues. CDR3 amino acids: CASSLLGGSSPNTGELFF. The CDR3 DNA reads TGTGCCAGCAGTTTACTGGGAGGGTCCTCGCCGAACACCGGGGAGCTGTTTTTT.

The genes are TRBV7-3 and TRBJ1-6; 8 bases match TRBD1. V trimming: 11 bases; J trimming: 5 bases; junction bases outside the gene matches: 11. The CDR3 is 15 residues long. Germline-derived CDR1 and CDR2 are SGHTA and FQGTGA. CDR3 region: CAGRDRLLDNSPLHF. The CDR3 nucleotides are TGTGCCGGCCGGGACAGGCTGTTGGATAATTCACCCCTCCACTTT.

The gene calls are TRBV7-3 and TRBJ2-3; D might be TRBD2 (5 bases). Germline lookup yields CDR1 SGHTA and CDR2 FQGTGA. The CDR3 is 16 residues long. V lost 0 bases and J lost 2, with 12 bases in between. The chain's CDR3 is CASSLTWTDDTDTQYF. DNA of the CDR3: TGTGCCAGCAGCTTAACCTGGACTGATGACACAGATACGCAGTATTTT.

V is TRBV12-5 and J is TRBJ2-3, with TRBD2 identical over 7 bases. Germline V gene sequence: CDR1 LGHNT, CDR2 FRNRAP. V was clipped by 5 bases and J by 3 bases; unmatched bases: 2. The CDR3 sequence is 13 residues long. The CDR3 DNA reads TGTGCTAGTGGTGCTAGCGGAACAGATACGCAGTATTTT. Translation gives CASGASGTDTQYF.

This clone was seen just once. CDR3 residues: CASSPQDSGNTIYF. CDR3 nucleotide sequence: TGTGCCAGCAGTCCACAGGACTCTGGAAACACCATATATTTT. This chain links TRBV6-5 with TRBJ1-3; possibly TRBD1 for D (5 bases). Trimming stripped 5 bases from V and 0 bases from J, with 8 bases between. The CDR3 is 14 amino acids. The germline V gene encodes CDR1 MNHEY and CDR2 SVGAGI.

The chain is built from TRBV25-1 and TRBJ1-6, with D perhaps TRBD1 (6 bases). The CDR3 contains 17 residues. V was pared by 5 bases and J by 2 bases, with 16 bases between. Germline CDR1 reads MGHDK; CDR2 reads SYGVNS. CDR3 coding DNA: TGTGCCAGCAGTACTAGCGAGACAGGCCCCTATAATTCACCCCTCCACTTT. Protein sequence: CASSTSETGPYNSPLHF.

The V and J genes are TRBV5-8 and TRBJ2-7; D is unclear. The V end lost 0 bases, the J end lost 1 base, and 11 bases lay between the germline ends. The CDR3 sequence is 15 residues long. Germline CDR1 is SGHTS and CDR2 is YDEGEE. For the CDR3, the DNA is TGTGCCAGCAGCTTGGACAGCCTGGGTTCCTACGAGCAGTACTTC. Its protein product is CASSLDSLGSYEQYF.

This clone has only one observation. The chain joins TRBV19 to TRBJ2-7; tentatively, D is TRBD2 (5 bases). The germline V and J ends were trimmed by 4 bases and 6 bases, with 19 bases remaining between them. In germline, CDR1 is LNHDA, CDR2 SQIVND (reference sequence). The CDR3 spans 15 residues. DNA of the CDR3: TGTGCCAGTAGTACGGAGGTAGGGCGACGGGGCGAGCAGTACTTC. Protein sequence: CASSTEVGRRGEQYF.

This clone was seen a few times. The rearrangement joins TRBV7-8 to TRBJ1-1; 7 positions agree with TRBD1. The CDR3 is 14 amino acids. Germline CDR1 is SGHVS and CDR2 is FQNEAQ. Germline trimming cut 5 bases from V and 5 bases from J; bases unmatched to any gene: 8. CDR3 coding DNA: TGTGCCAGCAGCCCAGGGGGGACTTTGACTGAAGCTTTCTTT. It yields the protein CASSPGGTLTEAFF.

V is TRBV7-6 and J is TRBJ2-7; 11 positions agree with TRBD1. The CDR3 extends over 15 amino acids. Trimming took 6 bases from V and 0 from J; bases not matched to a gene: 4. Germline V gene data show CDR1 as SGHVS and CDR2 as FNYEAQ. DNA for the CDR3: TGTGCCAGCAGTCGCGGGACAGGGGGCTCCTACGAGCAGTACTTC. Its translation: CASSRGTGGSYEQYF.

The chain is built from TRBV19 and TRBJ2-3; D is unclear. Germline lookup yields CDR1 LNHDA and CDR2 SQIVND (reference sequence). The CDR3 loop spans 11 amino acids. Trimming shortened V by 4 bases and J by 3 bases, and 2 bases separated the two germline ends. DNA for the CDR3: TGTGCCAGTAGTACAACAGATACGCAGTATTTT. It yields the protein CASSTTDTQYF.

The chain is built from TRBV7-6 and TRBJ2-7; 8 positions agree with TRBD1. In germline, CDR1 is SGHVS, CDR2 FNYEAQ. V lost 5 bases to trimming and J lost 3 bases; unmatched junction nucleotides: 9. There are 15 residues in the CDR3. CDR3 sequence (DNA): TGTGCCAGCAGCCCGAGGACAGGGAACGACTACGAGCAGTACTTC. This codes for CASSPRTGNDYEQYF. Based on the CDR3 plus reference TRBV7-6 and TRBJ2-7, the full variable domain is GAGVSQSPRYKVTKRGQDVALRCDPISGHVSLYWYRQALGQGPEFLTYFNYEAQQDKSGLPNDRFSAERPEGSISTLTIQRTEQRDSAMYRCASSPRTGNDYEQYFGPGTRLTVT.

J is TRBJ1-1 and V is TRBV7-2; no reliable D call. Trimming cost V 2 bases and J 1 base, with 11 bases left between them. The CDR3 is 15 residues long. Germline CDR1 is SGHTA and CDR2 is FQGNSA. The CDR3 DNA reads TGTGCCAGCAGCTTACCCTACGCAGGGAACACTGAAGCTTTCTTT. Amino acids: CASSLPYAGNTEAFF.